Below, one T cell receptor beta chain is given with its context. The data stem from a study of blood T cell repertoires in COVID-19. Study-level information: COVID-19 samples, acute and convalescent, were from the United States, Italy and Spain. Sources were T cells, B-cell-depleted T cells, or PBMCs; the material itself was cDNA or gDNA.

The V end was cut by 4 bases, the J end by 9 bases, with 16 bases between. Germline V CDR1 and CDR2: SGHVS, FQNEAQ. CDR3 length equals 15 residues. Authors' data handling: Scientists estimated how many nucleated cells there were by amplifying reference gene primers. The table came from immunoSEQ multiplex PCR; TCRdb's copy has only in-frame clones and leaves some out. The V and J calls and clone size were taken over from that table, and D and trimming were inferred from the DNA. The data contain approximately 210,000 clones, approximately 84% of them seen just once; the ten biggest clones take up 6.5% to 9%.

The sequence was obtained from a woman in her forties or fifties with active or convalescent COVID-19. The chain employs TRBV7-8 and TRBJ1-6, with D possibly matching TRBD1 (5 bases). Source material: peripheral blood. CDR3 amino acids: CASSSRGQKLSPLHF. In DNA form, the CDR3 reads TGTGCCAGCAGCTCGCGCGGACAAAAACTTTCACCCCTCCACTTT.